The clone carrying this TCR beta chain was seen only once. The CDR3 consists of 15 residues. Germline V gene data show CDR1 as SGHTA and CDR2 as FQGNSA. V was pared by 6 bases and J by 0 bases, with 5 bases of the junction left unmatched. The record originates from a study of blood T cell repertoires in COVID-19. Study details: Both acute and convalescent COVID-19 samples were obtained from the United States, Italy and Spain. From T cells, B-cell-depleted T cells, or PBMCs came the material, which was cDNA or gDNA.

Authors' processing steps: By means of reference gene primer amplification, nucleated cell counts were estimated. Only in-frame clones appear in the TCRdb table, and some are missing; sequencing was by immunoSEQ multiplex PCR. D and trimming were read from the DNA, whereas the V and J calls and clone size are those reported in that table. The sample includes under 75,000 clones, nearly 80% of them seen just once. The source is a woman aged 55-69 years with acute or convalescent COVID-19. Sequences were obtained from peripheral blood. This chain joins TRBV7-2 and TRBJ2-7, with 10 positions matching TRBD2. Here the CDR3 DNA reads TGTGCCAGCAGTCATAGCGGGGGGAGCTCCTACGAGCAGTACTTC. Protein sequence: CASSHSGGSSYEQYF.